The clone carrying this TCR beta chain has a handful of counts. TCRdb ran MiXCR on the 5' RACE reads and lists one entry per CDR3 protein. The sample contains about 320,000 distinct CDR3 sequences, 3.5% to 4.5% of which appear only once. Germline V CDR1 and CDR2: LGHDT, YNNKEL (reference sequence). V gave up 3 bases and J gave up 4 bases; unmatched junction bases: 3. The CDR3 has 15 amino acids. This record belongs to a study of T cells after yellow fever vaccination. The clonotype was recovered from a man between 18 and 29 years old who received the YFV17D yellow fever vaccine. The chain carries TRBV3-1 and TRBJ2-3; 11 bases are shared with TRBD2. Sequenced material: PBMCs, taken 15 days after the yellow fever booster vaccination. The CDR3 sequence is CASSHLAGGPDTQYF. CDR3 DNA: TGTGCCAGCAGCCACTTAGCGGGGGGGCCAGATACGCAGTATTTT.